Each of the 30 T cell receptor beta chains below was sequenced from the same sample in a study of shared clonotypes between healthy human individuals. The method was immunoSEQ multiplex PCR; TCRdb's version includes in-frame clones alone and lacks a portion of them. Found here are around 510,000 clones, around 96% of them singletons; the top ten hold about 0.067%. The sequenced material came from naive CD4+ T cells sorted from blood. Noted subset: CD45RA+ positively selected. The receptors originated from a woman younger than 45 in good health.

The V and J genes are TRBV18 and TRBJ2-7, with D perhaps matching TRBD2 (6 bases). The germline V gene encodes CDR1 KGHSH and CDR2 LQKENI. There are 15 residues in the CDR3. V was shortened by 3 bases and J by 1 base, with 13 bases between the two germline ends. The CDR3 nucleotides read TGTGCCAGCTCACCGCGGGTGAGCGGGTCCTACGAGCAGTACTTC. It encodes CASSPRVSGSYEQYF.

This clone is a singleton in its sample. V and J are TRBV6-1 and TRBJ2-7; 11 nucleotides match TRBD2. V lost 6 bases and J lost 2; bases outside the gene matches: 6. The length of the CDR3 is 15 residues. Germline loops: CDR1 MNHNS, CDR2 SASEGT. This CDR3 reads CASRLRLAGPYEQYF. The CDR3 DNA is TGTGCCAGCAGACTCAGACTAGCGGGGCCCTACGAGCAGTACTTC.

The V and J genes are TRBV27 and TRBJ2-1, with TRBD2 identical over 9 bases. V lost 2 bases, J lost 7 bases, and 12 bases stayed unmatched. From germline, CDR1 is MNHEY and CDR2 SMNVEV (reference sequence). The CDR3 sequence is 17 residues long. CDR3 in amino acids: CASSLPRLAGASNEQFF. Here the CDR3 DNA reads TGTGCCAGCAGTTTACCGCGCTTAGCGGGAGCCTCGAATGAGCAGTTCTTC.

This clone was found once. This chain's CDR3 is CASSSDRQFCYGYTF. CDR3 bases: TGTGCCAGCAGCTCCGACAGGCAGTTCTGCTATGGCTACACCTTC. The chain couples TRBV21-1 to TRBJ1-2; the table names TRBD1, a call not compared with the DNA. TRBV21-1 is assigned pseudogene status. This CDR3 is built from 15 residues.

This chain connects TRBV29-1 to TRBJ2-1, with 8 bases lining up with TRBD1. The CDR3 is 12 residues long. After removal of 3 bases from V and 7 bases from J, the junction contained 2 bases not matched to a gene. The germline V gene has CDR1 SQVTM and CDR2 ANQGSEA. CDR3 nucleotides: TGCAGCGTTGACCAGGGGGCAAATGAGCAGTTCTTC. Residues: CSVDQGANEQFF.

This chain uses TRBV7-2 with TRBJ1-5, with TRBD1 matching over 7 bases. V shed 2 bases and J 3 bases; nucleotides not matched to a gene: 4. The CDR3 has 15 amino acids. The germline V gene encodes CDR1 SGHTA and CDR2 FQGNSA. The CDR3 DNA is TGTGCCAGCAGCTTACCCGGGACAGTCAATCAGCCCCAGCATTTT. This sequence encodes CASSLPGTVNQPQHF.

This clone was seen just once. The V gene is TRBV10-1, the J gene TRBJ1-4; 7 bases map to TRBD1. V gave up 8 bases and J gave up 0 bases; unmatched junction bases: 18. The CDR3 consists of 19 residues. CDR1 is WNHNN, CDR2 SYGVQD, per germline (reference sequence). The CDR3 nucleotides are TGCGCCAGCCGTTTGATATGGGACAGCCTAGAGCCAACTAATGAAAAACTGTTTTTT. It specifies CASRLIWDSLEPTNEKLFF.

The chain couples TRBV29-1 to TRBJ2-1, with D possibly TRBD2 on 6 matching bases. V was pared by 7 bases and J by 10 bases, with 11 bases between. This CDR3 contains 10 residues. Per the germline V gene, CDR1 is SQVTM and CDR2 is ANQGSEA. In DNA, the CDR3 is TGCAGCGCCTTGGGGGGAGAGCAGTTCTTC. Amino acids: CSALGGEQFF.

This chain connects TRBV6-4 to TRBJ1-5; D unresolved. V lost 8 bases and J 7 bases, leaving 15 bases between the germline ends. Germline-derived CDR1 and CDR2 are MRHNA and SNTAGT. The CDR3 has 13 residues. CDR3 nucleotide sequence: TGTGCCAGCTCAGCAGAGGGTGACCAGCCCCAGCATTTT. This sequence encodes CASSAEGDQPQHF.

The chain couples TRBV4-1 to TRBJ2-4, with TRBD2 matching over 11 bases. With 1 base clipped from V and 8 bases from J, the junction kept 7 bases outside the gene matches. Looked up from germline, CDR1 is MGHRA and CDR2 is YSYEKL. This CDR3 is 16 amino acids long. CDR3 loop: CASSQGLAGGVDIQYF. In DNA, the CDR3 is TGCGCCAGCAGCCAAGGCTTAGCGGGAGGGGTTGACATTCAGTACTTC.

This rearrangement joins TRBV27 to TRBJ2-2; D is ambiguous. The CDR3 contains 14 residues. Germline CDR1 and CDR2: MNHEY and SMNVEV (reference sequence). V dropped 5 bases and J dropped 5 bases, with 12 bases sitting between them. CDR3 in amino acids: CASSPIYRTGELFF. The DNA for the CDR3 is TGTGCCAGCAGTCCGATATACCGAACCGGGGAGCTGTTTTTT.

V is TRBV28 and J is TRBJ2-2, with D maybe TRBD1 (5 bases). V was cut by 8 bases and J by 1 base, with 8 bases left in between. In germline, CDR1 is MDHEN, CDR2 SYDVKM. The CDR3 length is 13 residues. CDR3 nucleotides: TGTGCCAGCTTAGACAGGAACACCGGGGAGCTGTTTTTT. Encoded protein: CASLDRNTGELFF.

This clone was observed a single time. The V call is TRBV27, the J call TRBJ1-4; 8 bases line up with TRBD1. The germline gives CDR1 MNHEY, CDR2 SMNVEV (reference sequence). CDR3 length: 13 residues. With 4 bases clipped from V and 7 bases from J, the junction kept 2 bases outside the gene matches. CDR3 region: CASSYRGVEKLFF. In DNA, the CDR3 is TGTGCCAGCAGTTACAGGGGGGTTGAAAAACTGTTTTTT. The full variable domain, in which reference TRBV27 and TRBJ1-4 provide the parts outside the CDR3, is EAQVTQNPRYLITVTGKKLTVTCSQNMNHEYMSWYRQDPGLGLRQIYYSMNVEVTDKGDVPEGYKVSRKEKRNFPLILESPSPNQTSLYFCASSYRGVEKLFFGSGTQLSVL.

The rearrangement links TRBV18 to TRBJ2-2, with D possibly being TRBD1 (6 bases). V lost 6 bases and J 1 base, leaving 12 bases between the germline ends. CDR3 length: 15 amino acids. Germline CDR1 is KGHSH and CDR2 is LQKENI. CDR3 nucleotide sequence: TGTGCCAGCTCTCCTGGACAGTGGAACACCGGGGAGCTGTTTTTT. Protein: CASSPGQWNTGELFF.

J is TRBJ2-2 and V is TRBV29-1; no clear D gene. Germline V CDR1 and CDR2: SQVTM, ANQGSEA. CDR3 length: 13 amino acids. V lost 4 bases, J lost 7 bases, and 13 bases lay in between. The DNA of the CDR3 is TGCAGCGTTGCTGCCACCCGTCTCGGGGAGCTGTTTTTT. It codes for CSVAATRLGELFF.

The genes are TRBV15 and TRBJ2-7; unclear D gene. Trimming removed 0 bases from V and 3 bases from J, with 15 bases in between. CDR3 length: 16 amino acids. Germline loops: CDR1 LNHNV, CDR2 YYDKDF (reference sequence). The CDR3 sequence is CATSRDLSNSRYEQYF. The CDR3 DNA reads as TGTGCCACCAGCAGAGATCTATCGAACAGTCGCTACGAGCAGTACTTC.

This sequence joins TRBV28 and TRBJ2-7, with 8 bases matching TRBD1. The CDR3 length is 14 residues. The trim removed 1 base at V and 4 bases at J, leaving 3 bases unmatched. CDR1 MDHEN and CDR2 SYDVKM come from the germline V gene. As DNA, the CDR3 is TGTGCCAGCAGTTTATTAGGACAGGGTTACGAGCAGTACTTC. It yields the protein CASSLLGQGYEQYF.

Only a few counts were recorded for this clone. The DNA of the CDR3 is TGCGCCAGCAGCTACGGGACTAGCACAGATACGCAGTATTTT. It codes for CASSYGTSTDTQYF. The chain employs TRBV5-1 and TRBJ2-3; a weak D match, TRBD2 (6 bases). The germline gives CDR1 SGHRS, CDR2 YFSETQ. V was clipped by 3 bases and J by 0 bases, with 8 bases between them. The CDR3 consists of 14 residues. Drawing the rest from reference TRBV5-1 and TRBJ2-3, the complete variable domain is KAGVTQTPRYLIKTRGQQVTLSCSPISGHRSVSWYQQTPGQGLQFLFEYFSETQRNKGNFPGRFSGRQFSNSRSEMNVSTLELGDSALYLCASSYGTSTDTQYFGPGTRLTVL.

The gene calls are TRBV15 and TRBJ2-1, with 14 bases identical to TRBD2. The CDR3 is 17 residues long. Trimming took 1 base from V and 7 from J; bases not matched to a gene: 6. Germline-derived CDR1 and CDR2 are LNHNV and YYDKDF (reference sequence). The CDR3: CATSRAGLAGGLNEQFF. The CDR3 nucleotides are TGTGCCACCAGCAGAGCTGGACTAGCGGGAGGTTTGAATGAGCAGTTCTTC.

The CDR3 DNA follows: TGTGCCAGCAGCCCCCCCGGGACAGGACACTACGAGCAGTACTTC. Translation: CASSPPGTGHYEQYF. This sequence joins TRBV7-3 and TRBJ2-7; 8 bases align to TRBD1. V gave up 5 bases and J gave up 3 bases; unmatched junction bases: 9. Germline CDR1 and CDR2: SGHTA and FQGTGA. CDR3 length: 15 residues.

The gene calls are TRBV19 and TRBJ1-2, with TRBD1 matching 7 bases. The J segment lost 8 bases and the V segment lost 4 bases, leaving 13 bases of the junction unmatched. CDR1 is LNHDA, CDR2 SQIVND, per germline (reference sequence). The CDR3 extends over 15 amino acids. The DNA of the CDR3 is TGTGCCAGTAGTACTCGACAGGGACCACACGGGGGCTACACCTTC. Amino acids: CASSTRQGPHGGYTF.

The rearrangement uses TRBV29-1 and TRBJ2-2; D possibly corresponds to TRBD2 (6 bases). V lost 4 bases, J lost 4 bases, and 13 bases lay in between. This CDR3 contains 14 residues. Germline CDR1 SQVTM, CDR2 ANQGSEA. CDR3 bases: TGCAGCGTTGCCCGGGACTTTCGCACCGGGGAGCTGTTTTTT. This codes for CSVARDFRTGELFF.

The V call is TRBV7-9, the J call TRBJ2-7, with TRBD2 identical over 8 bases. The V gene's germline CDR1 is SEHNR and CDR2 FQNEAQ (reference sequence). This CDR3 has 15 amino acids. Unmatched junction bases numbered 3, after V lost 2 bases and J lost 0 bases. CDR3 sequence: CASSLSSGDSYEQYF. Written as DNA, the CDR3 is TGTGCCAGCAGCTTAAGTAGCGGGGACTCCTACGAGCAGTACTTC. Based on the CDR3 plus reference TRBV7-9 and TRBJ2-7, the full variable domain is DTGVSQNPRHKITKRGQNVTFRCDPISEHNRLYWYRQTLGQGPEFLTYFQNEAQLEKSRLLSDRFSAERPKGSFSTLEIQRTEQGDSAMYLCASSLSSGDSYEQYFGPGTRLTVT.

There are a few counts of this clone. The CDR3 DNA sequence: TGTGCCAGCAGCCGTTGGGGAAGCGGGAGAAAAGAGACCCAGTACTTC. Protein: CASSRWGSGRKETQYF. This chain links TRBV7-9 with TRBJ2-5; 8 nucleotides agree with TRBD2. This CDR3 is 16 amino acids long. V lost 5 bases and J lost 3; bases outside the gene matches: 11. Germline V gene lookup returns CDR1 SEHNR and CDR2 FQNEAQ (reference sequence).

This clone was counted once. In DNA, the CDR3 is TGTGCCAGCAGCCAACTTGGGACTAGTTTTACGTACGAGCAGTACTTC. It specifies CASSQLGTSFTYEQYF. This chain joins TRBV14 and TRBJ2-5; TRBD2 matches at 8 bases. Matching the DNA end better, TRBJ2-7 makes the J call doubtful. CDR3 length equals 16 residues. Germline CDR1 and CDR2: SGHDN and FVKESK.

The chain employs TRBV5-5 and TRBJ1-2; a weak D match, TRBD1 (6 bases). The CDR3 runs to 15 residues. The germline gives CDR1 SGHKS, CDR2 YYEKEE (reference sequence). V lost 4 bases and J lost 2, with 15 bases in between. In nucleotides, the CDR3 is TGTGCCAGCAGCACCCGGCCGGGGGCGAACTATGGCTACACCTTC. Translation gives CASSTRPGANYGYTF.

The rearrangement uses TRBV2 and TRBJ2-7; the match to TRBD2 covers 14 bases. CDR3 length: 18 amino acids. V shed 3 bases and J 1 base; nucleotides not matched to a gene: 8. Germline CDR1 and CDR2: SNHLY and FYNNEI. CDR3 in amino acids: CASSDQGTSGSVSYEQYF. CDR3 in DNA: TGTGCCAGCAGTGACCAAGGGACTAGCGGGAGTGTATCCTACGAGCAGTACTTC.

This clone was seen a single time. The chain's CDR3 is CASRRTSGVYEQYF. DNA for the CDR3: TGTGCCAGCAGGAGGACTAGCGGGGTCTACGAGCAGTACTTC. This chain connects TRBV7-4 to TRBJ2-7; TRBD2 aligns across 12 bases. CDR3 length: 14 residues. V trimming: 6 bases; J trimming: 3 bases; junction bases outside the gene matches: 3. Germline-derived CDR1 and CDR2 are SGHVT and SQSDAQ.

The rearrangement joins TRBV18 to TRBJ2-7, with TRBD2 matching 7 bases. Germline V lookup: CDR1 KGHSH, CDR2 LQKENI. Trimming took 6 bases from V and 5 from J; bases not matched to a gene: 10. The CDR3 has 14 residues. The CDR3 sequence: CASSRQLREDEQYF. For the CDR3, the DNA is TGTGCCAGCTCGCGTCAACTCCGGGAGGACGAGCAGTACTTC.

The gene calls are TRBV19 and TRBJ1-4, with D possibly being TRBD1 (5 bases). There are 14 residues in the CDR3. Germline V CDR1 and CDR2: LNHDA, SQIVND (reference sequence). Trimming shortened V by 3 bases and J by 6 bases, and 11 bases separated the two germline ends. CDR3 DNA sequence: TGTGCCAGTAGTATTCCAGGGTCTTATGAAAAACTGTTTTTT. Amino acid sequence: CASSIPGSYEKLFF.